What follows are 29 T cell receptor beta chains derived from one specimen sequenced in a study of identical twins. One entry per CDR3 protein results from TCRdb running MiXCR on the 5' RACE reads. The data hold around 670,000 distinct CDR3 sequences, with less than 7% observed a single time. The sequencing sample was made of naive T cells sorted from blood. The receptor set was obtained from a man aged 18 to 29 in good health.

This clonotype was seen a few times. J is TRBJ2-3 and V is TRBV4-2; D is unclear. The CDR3 is made up of 15 amino acids. Germline CDR1 is LGHNA and CDR2 is YNFKEQ. Trimming pared 1 base from V and 4 bases from J, leaving 12 bases between. The CDR3 DNA follows: TGTGCCAGCAGCCAAGCTAGGGAATCCTCAGATACGCAGTATTTT. Its protein product is CASSQARESSDTQYF.

This chain connects TRBV15 to TRBJ2-7; the match to TRBD1 covers 10 bases. CDR3 length: 15 amino acids. Germline V gene data show CDR1 as LNHNV and CDR2 as YYDKDF (reference sequence). With V trimmed by 5 bases and J by 5 bases, 9 bases remained unmatched. Here the CDR3 DNA reads TGTGCCACCAGCGGACTGACAGGGGGCCAGAACGAGCAGTACTTC. Protein sequence: CATSGLTGGQNEQYF.

The chain recombines TRBV6-2 or TRBV6-3 with TRBJ2-5, with D possibly being TRBD1 or TRBD2 (8 bases each). CDR1 and CDR2 (germline): MNHEY, SVGEGT. V was clipped by 5 bases and J by 6 bases, with 19 bases between them. This CDR3 region has 15 residues. The DNA for the CDR3 is TGTGCCAGCAGTCGCGGGGGGACAGGCGGCAAGACCCAGTACTTC. Its translation: CASSRGGTGGKTQYF.

This clonotype was observed a handful of times. The rearrangement links TRBV7-9 to TRBJ2-1; D unclear. V lost 7 bases to trimming and J lost 0 bases, with 16 bases between them. Germline CDR1 and CDR2: SEHNR and FQNEAQ (reference sequence). The CDR3 sequence is 16 residues long. CDR3 sequence (DNA): TGTGCCAGCACCGACCTCTTTCTTAGCTCCTACAATGAGCAGTTCTTC. Protein product: CASTDLFLSSYNEQFF.

This clonotype has a count of ten or more. The chain is built from TRBV20-1 and TRBJ2-3; no clear D. This CDR3 spans 12 amino acids. Deletions cut 5 bases from V and 6 bases from J, with 12 bases between. Germline V CDR1 and CDR2: DFQATT, SNEGSKA (reference sequence). CDR3 coding DNA: TGCAGTGCTGGCGCTGGGTTTGATACGCAGTATTTT. It specifies CSAGAGFDTQYF.

In this sample, this clonotype turned up many times. This chain connects TRBV6-1 to TRBJ2-3, with TRBD2 identical over 13 bases. The CDR3 covers 15 residues. After removal of 6 bases from V and 11 bases from J, the junction contained 11 bases not matched to a gene. Germline loops: CDR1 MNHNS, CDR2 SASEGT. In nucleotides, the CDR3 is TGTGCCAGCAGCGAACTAGCGGGAGGGCCGGGGATGCAGTATTTT. This sequence encodes CASSELAGGPGMQYF.

This clonotype has ten or more counts. The CDR3: CASSEAGVAGGYEQYV. CDR3 coding DNA: TGTGCCAGCAGTGAAGCTGGGGTAGCGGGAGGCTACGAGCAGTACGTC. The chain joins TRBV6-1 to TRBJ2-7; 10 nucleotides match TRBD2. V was pared by 0 bases and J by 3 bases, with 5 bases of the junction left unmatched. There are 16 residues in the CDR3. Looked up from germline, CDR1 is MNHNS and CDR2 is SASEGT.

Many counts were recorded for this clonotype. The chain carries TRBV10-3 and TRBJ2-5; D not certain. V lost 3 bases and J lost 3, with 8 bases in between. The CDR3 loop spans 13 amino acids. The V gene's germline CDR1 is ENHRY and CDR2 SYGVKD. CDR3 region: CAISDPLKETQYF. DNA of the CDR3: TGTGCCATCAGTGATCCCCTGAAAGAGACCCAGTACTTC.

The J gene is TRBJ2-7, the V gene TRBV19; maybe TRBD1 (5 bases). The CDR3 has 16 amino acids. V was clipped by 6 bases and J by 6 bases, with 24 bases between them. CDR1 LNHDA and CDR2 SQIVND come from the germline V gene (reference sequence). The CDR3: CASSPVGAGRKLEQYF. The CDR3 DNA sequence: TGTGCCAGTAGCCCTGTTGGTGCAGGGCGGAAGCTCGAGCAGTACTTC.

This clonotype was seen at least ten times. The V and J genes are TRBV28 and TRBJ2-7; 9 bases align to TRBD2. Germline assignment: CDR1 MDHEN and CDR2 SYDVKM. With 3 bases clipped from V and 5 bases from J, the junction kept 8 bases outside the gene matches. CDR3 length: 15 residues. The DNA of the CDR3 is TGTGCCAGCAGTTTCACTAGCGGGTCGTTTCACGAGCAGTACTTC. Its translation is CASSFTSGSFHEQYF.

This clonotype has more than one count but fewer than ten. The chain has TRBV2 and TRBJ1-4; D not certain. CDR3 size: 11 residues. From germline, CDR1 is SNHLY and CDR2 FYNNEI. The ends were cut back, 2 bases at V and 8 bases at J, with 3 bases in the middle. CDR3 nucleotides: TGTGCCAGCAGTGAAAGAGAAAAACTGTTTTTT. This translates into CASSEREKLFF.

There are many counts of this clonotype. This rearrangement joins TRBV5-1 to TRBJ2-3; D uncertain. Trimming pared 1 base from V and 3 bases from J, leaving 15 bases between. Germline values: CDR1 SGHRS, CDR2 YFSETQ. The CDR3 covers 16 residues. In DNA, the CDR3 is TGCGCCAGCAGCTTGAAGGAGTTCCGACTTACAGATACGCAGTATTTT. Translating it yields CASSLKEFRLTDTQYF.

This clonotype was seen ten or more times. The chain combines TRBV7-2 with TRBJ2-1; D possibly matches TRBD1 or TRBD2 (5 bases each). Germline V gives CDR1 SGHTA, CDR2 FQGNSA. Between the trimmed V and J ends, which lost 5 bases and 4 bases, there was a span of 15 bases. The length of the CDR3 is 15 residues. The CDR3 protein is CASSVRDQFYNEQFF. CDR3 coding DNA: TGTGCCAGCAGCGTCCGGGACCAGTTTTACAATGAGCAGTTCTTC.

This clonotype has a count of ten or more. The chain is built from TRBV20-1 and TRBJ2-2; D ambiguous. CDR1 DFQATT and CDR2 SNEGSKA come from the germline V gene (reference sequence). Deletions cut 1 base from V and 4 bases from J, with 10 bases between. This CDR3 comprises 14 residues. CDR3 coding DNA: TGCAGTGCTAGAGCCGTAGTTGGCACCGGGGAGCTGTTTTTT. It is translated as CSARAVVGTGELFF.

Comment on this clonotype: A clone one base away is much larger, so this may be a read error. The chain uses TRBV5-6 and TRBJ2-3; D is possibly TRBD2 (5 bases). The CDR3 has 15 residues. Germline V gives CDR1 SGHDT, CDR2 YYEEEE. CDR3 in amino acids: CASSSRGLGTDTRYF. For the CDR3, the DNA is TGTGCCAGCAGCTCGCGCGGGTTGGGCACAGATACGCGGTATTTT.

The V and J genes are TRBV11-3 and TRBJ2-2, with D hard to call. This CDR3 is built from 14 residues. The germline gives CDR1 SGHNT, CDR2 YENEEA. Trimming removed 1 base from V and 6 bases from J, with 9 bases in between. The CDR3 nucleotides read TGTGCCAGCAGCTTAGCTGGGGTCCCCGGGGAGCTGTTTTTT. It specifies CASSLAGVPGELFF.

This clonotype was detected many times. This chain joins TRBV6-2 or TRBV6-3 and TRBJ2-1; no definite D call. Germline loops: CDR1 MNHEY, CDR2 SVGEGT. The V gene lost 5 bases and the J gene lost 5 bases, with 10 bases spanning the gap. The CDR3 extends over 13 amino acids. The CDR3 nucleotides are TGTGCCAGCAGTCCCCGGGTGCACAATGAGCAGTTCTTC. As protein: CASSPRVHNEQFF.

This clonotype was found a few times. This chain links TRBV28 with TRBJ2-7; 7 bases line up with TRBD1. The CDR3 totals 13 residues. With V trimmed by 10 bases and J by 5 bases, 11 bases remained unmatched. Germline lookup yields CDR1 MDHEN and CDR2 SYDVKM. CDR3 nucleotides: TGTGCCACCCAGACAGGGCGAGTGGACGAGCAGTACTTC. Translation: CATQTGRVDEQYF. The full variable domain, rest sourced from reference TRBV28 and TRBJ2-7, is DVKVTQSSRYLVKRTGEKVFLECVQDMDHENMFWYRQDPGLGLRLIYFSYDVKMKEKGDIPEGYSVSREKKERFSLILESASTNQTSMYLCATQTGRVDEQYFGPGTRLTVT.

At least ten counts were recorded for this clonotype. CDR3 residues: CSALGAAGEKLFF. CDR3 sequence (DNA): TGCAGTGCTTTAGGGGCGGCTGGTGAAAAACTGTTTTTT. This chain links TRBV20-1 with TRBJ1-4; D perhaps matches TRBD1 (5 bases). CDR3 size: 13 residues. The V gene's germline CDR1 is DFQATT and CDR2 SNEGSKA (reference sequence). V shed 5 bases and J shed 7 bases, with 14 bases lying between them.

This clonotype was observed a single time. A read error is possible here, since a much larger clone lies one base away. The CDR3 protein is CSSPDTTGGYNEQFF. Written as DNA, the CDR3 is TGCAGTTCCCCGGATACGACCGGCGGGTACAATGAGCAGTTCTTC. The chain couples TRBV20-1 to TRBJ2-1; TRBD2 might be the D (5 bases). Between the trimmed V and J ends, which lost 8 bases and 4 bases, there was a span of 21 bases. The CDR3 contains 15 residues. Germline V lookup: CDR1 DFQATT, CDR2 SNEGSKA (reference sequence).

The chain employs TRBV20-1 and TRBJ2-1; D possibly corresponds to TRBD2 (6 bases). Germline V CDR1 and CDR2: DFQATT, SNEGSKA (reference sequence). The CDR3 is 15 amino acids. V lost 4 bases to trimming and J lost 2 bases, with 15 bases between them. CDR3 amino acids: CSAKFSGGAYNEQFF. The CDR3 region has the DNA TGCAGTGCTAAGTTCAGCGGAGGGGCCTACAATGAGCAGTTCTTC.

The rearrangement uses TRBV7-2 and TRBJ2-2, with 8 bases lining up with TRBD2. CDR1 and CDR2 from the germline V gene are SGHTA and FQGNSA. V was clipped by 5 bases and J by 6 bases; unmatched bases: 8. The CDR3 has 15 residues. The DNA of the CDR3 is TGTGCCAGCAGCAGGACTAGCATAGGATCCGGGGAGCTGTTTTTT. It is translated as CASSRTSIGSGELFF.

This clonotype appeared a few times. The J gene is TRBJ2-5, the V gene TRBV5-4; 9 bases agree with TRBD1. The CDR3 runs 15 residues. Germline CDR1 and CDR2: SGHNT and YYREEE (reference sequence). Trimming removed 5 bases from V and 3 bases from J; junction bases left unmatched: 8. CDR3 sequence: CASSPVGTGKETQYF. DNA of the CDR3: TGTGCCAGCAGTCCAGTAGGGACAGGGAAAGAGACCCAGTACTTC.

Ten or more counts support this clonotype. The CDR3 loop reads CASSPIGGTLEAFF. CDR3 sequence (DNA): TGTGCCAGCTCACCAATCGGAGGAACACTTGAAGCTTTCTTT. V is TRBV18 and J is TRBJ1-1; D unresolved. The CDR3 consists of 14 residues. The ends were cut back, 2 bases at V and 7 bases at J, with 14 bases in the middle. The germline V gene has CDR1 KGHSH and CDR2 LQKENI.

This clonotype has just a few counts. CDR3 DNA: TGTGCCAGCAGCTTACTTGGCCTCGATGCGGGCAATCAGCCCCAGCATTTT. Its translation is CASSLLGLDAGNQPQHF. The chain joins TRBV7-8 to TRBJ1-5, with unresolved D. CDR1 and CDR2 from the germline V gene are SGHVS and FQNEAQ. The CDR3 sequence is 17 residues long. V lost 2 bases and J 2 bases, leaving 16 bases between the germline ends.

The chain has TRBV30 and TRBJ1-1; D is undetermined. Germline V gene sequence: CDR1 GTSNPN, CDR2 SVGIG (reference sequence). V was shortened by 0 bases and J by 3 bases, with 11 bases between the two germline ends. The CDR3 contains 14 residues. CDR3 residues: CAWSVLGEYTEAFF. CDR3 nucleotides: TGTGCCTGGAGTGTACTTGGAGAATACACTGAAGCTTTCTTT.

At least ten counts were recorded for this clonotype. The V call is TRBV24-1, the J call TRBJ2-1; TRBD2 might be the D (6 bases). Trimming removed 1 base from V and 0 bases from J, with 9 bases in between. The CDR3 runs to 16 residues. The V gene's germline CDR1 is KGHDR and CDR2 SFDVKD. CDR3 in DNA: TGTGCCACCAGTGATTTTGGGCGGGACTCCTACAATGAGCAGTTCTTC. It is translated as CATSDFGRDSYNEQFF.

The V and J genes are TRBV6-1 and TRBJ2-5, with D possibly TRBD2 on 7 matching bases. Per germline, CDR1 MNHNS and CDR2 SASEGT. V dropped 8 bases and J dropped 5 bases, with 24 bases sitting between them. The CDR3 spans 16 residues. The CDR3 is CASLGASGIPRETQYF. CDR3 in DNA: TGTGCCAGCTTGGGGGCTAGCGGAATCCCCCGGGAGACCCAGTACTTC.

A few counts support this clonotype. Here the CDR3 DNA reads TGCGCCAGCAGCTTTTGGCCGACAGGGACCCCCACTGGGGCCAACGTCCTGACTTTC. Amino acid sequence: CASSFWPTGTPTGANVLTF. This chain joins TRBV5-1 and TRBJ2-6; 7 nucleotides line up with TRBD1. Germline assignment: CDR1 SGHRS and CDR2 YFSETQ. The CDR3 extends over 19 amino acids. V shed 2 bases, J shed 2 bases, and the junction held 13 bases outside the gene matches.